This TCR beta chain was sequenced in a study of T-cell reconstitution after alpha-beta-depleted transplantation in children (TCRdb year 2016). Broadly, across the study: Using TCR repertoire profiling, the study quantitatively followed how T-cell immune reconstitution unfolded in children after TCRalphabeta/CD19-depleted allogeneic hematopoietic cell transplantation. Broader findings and caveats from the paper: In some patients, high TCRbeta diversity at day 60 was attributed to recipient T cells and intrathymic progenitors that had survived conditioning. The apparently early recovery of alphabetaT-cell counts about two months after transplant reportedly depended on only several hundred rapidly expanded clones that came from non-depleted graft cells. Hyperexpanded clone frequencies declined over subsequent months; after one year, T-cell counts and TCRbeta diversity were mostly attributed to newly produced T cells.

The trim is 7 bases for V and 0 bases for J, with a gap of 13 bases between the germline ends. Looking up the germline V gene yields CDR1 SQVTM and CDR2 ANQGSEA. The CDR3 contains 13 residues, cysteine and phenylalanine counted. The DNA shown is the 39-base CDR3, in frame from base 1. The meaning of the sample's treatment or condition label: allogeneic hematopoietic cell transplantation with graft depleted of TCRalphabeta T cells and CD19 B cells. Transplant recipients were children who received TCRalphabeta/CD19-depleted allogeneic hematopoietic cell grafts. The table lists this clonotype with a few counts. Its specific antigen is unknown. No base quality values were provided; no much bigger clone lies one nucleotide off. Library method: PCR. The reads were generated on an Illumina HiSeq 2500. To normalize quantification of the TCRbeta repertoire, the TCR libraries were built with molecular barcoding that relied on unique molecular identifiers. The public reads were reanalyzed by TCRdb: fastp trimming at Q25, MiXCR alignment, in-frame beta chains only. CDR3 protein duplicates are merged, each entry listing the most common genes and DNA. The sample yields almost 500,000 distinct CDR3 sequences; roughly 10% were counted once. The ten largest clones take up roughly 2% of the sample.

The chain joins TRBV29-1 to TRBJ2-7, with no confident D gene call. The clonotype was recovered from a child aged 2 to 15 with inherited bone marrow failure, due to receive a stem cell transplant. The source material was PBMCs, sampled before TCRalphabeta/CD19-depleted stem cell transplant. At the DNA level, the sequence is TGCAGCGCCGCGGAGAGGAGCTCCTACGAGCAGTACTTC. Its product reads: CSAAERSSYEQYF.